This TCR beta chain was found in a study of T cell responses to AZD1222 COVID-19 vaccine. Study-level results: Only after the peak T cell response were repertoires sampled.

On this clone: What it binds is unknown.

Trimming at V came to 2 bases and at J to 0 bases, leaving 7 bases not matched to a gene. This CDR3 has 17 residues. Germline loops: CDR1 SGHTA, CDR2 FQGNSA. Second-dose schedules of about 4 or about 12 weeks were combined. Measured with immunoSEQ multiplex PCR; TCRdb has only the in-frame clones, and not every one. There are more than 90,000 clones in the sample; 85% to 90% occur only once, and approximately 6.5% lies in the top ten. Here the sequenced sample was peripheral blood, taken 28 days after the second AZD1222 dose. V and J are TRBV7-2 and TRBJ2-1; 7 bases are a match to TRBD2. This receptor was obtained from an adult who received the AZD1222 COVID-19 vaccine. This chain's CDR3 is CASSLSSGWSSYNEQFF. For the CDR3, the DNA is TGTGCCAGCAGCTTATCTAGCGGCTGGAGCTCCTACAATGAGCAGTTCTTC.